The 16 T cell receptor beta chains listed next were all sequenced from one sample in a study of cytomegalovirus exposure and HLA in healthy donors. The PCR used 60 Vbeta and 13 Jbeta primers. Assay: immunoSEQ multiplex PCR; the TCRdb copy retains only in-frame clones and omits some. The profile shows 150,000 to 200,000 clones, roughly 68% of them singletons. Sequenced: PBMCs. The receptors were gathered from a woman aged 25-40 years in good health and CMV-seronegative.

The chain has TRBV4-1 and TRBJ2-2; the D gene is possibly TRBD1 (5 bases). The ends were cut back, 1 base at V and 0 bases at J, with 12 bases in the middle. The CDR3 extends over 17 amino acids. Germline CDR1 MGHRA, CDR2 YSYEKL. Written as DNA, the CDR3 is TGCGCCAGCAGCCAAGCAAACTTCAGGGCGAACACCGGGGAGCTGTTTTTT. It translates to CASSQANFRANTGELFF.

This clone was counted only a few times. The J gene is TRBJ2-2, the V gene TRBV9; 8 positions match TRBD2. Germline lookup yields CDR1 SGDLS and CDR2 YYNGEE. With 4 bases clipped from V and 1 base from J, the junction kept 6 bases outside the gene matches. The CDR3 is made up of 16 amino acids. This chain's CDR3 is CASSPSSGWNTGELFF. The CDR3 nucleotides are TGTGCCAGCAGCCCCTCTAGCGGGTGGAACACCGGGGAGCTGTTTTTT.

As to this clone: Other DNA sequences in this specimen translate into the identical CDR3. The rearrangement uses TRBV18 and TRBJ1-2; no definite D call. Germline assignment: CDR1 KGHSH and CDR2 LQKENI. The germline V and J ends were trimmed by 0 bases and 2 bases, with 4 bases remaining between them. This CDR3 contains 13 residues. The CDR3 DNA sequence: TGTGCCAGCTCACCACCGGAGAACTATGGCTACACCTTC. The encoded protein is CASSPPENYGYTF.

This chain uses TRBV7-8 with TRBJ2-1; no clear D. The CDR3 runs 14 residues. From germline, CDR1 is SGHVS and CDR2 FQNEAQ. V lost 5 bases, J lost 7 bases, and 15 bases lay in between. The chain's CDR3 is CASSQRMGVNEQFF. As DNA, the CDR3 is TGTGCCAGCAGCCAACGAATGGGCGTTAATGAGCAGTTCTTC.

This chain joins TRBV5-1 and TRBJ1-1; TRBD1 agrees at 7 bases. Germline CDR1 and CDR2: SGHRS and YFSETQ. V lost 0 bases to trimming and J lost 6 bases; unmatched junction nucleotides: 2. CDR3 length: 13 residues. The CDR3 coding sequence is TGCGCCAGCAGCTTGGCAGGGGGAGCTGAAGCTTTCTTT. Its protein is CASSLAGGAEAFF. Full variable domain (rest looked up from reference TRBV5-1 and TRBJ1-1): KAGVTQTPRYLIKTRGQQVTLSCSPISGHRSVSWYQQTPGQGLQFLFEYFSETQRNKGNFPGRFSGRQFSNSRSEMNVSTLELGDSALYLCASSLAGGAEAFFGQGTRLTVV.

The chain employs TRBV7-2 and TRBJ2-1; D perhaps matches TRBD1 (6 bases). Trimming shortened V by 5 bases and J by 4 bases, and 12 bases separated the two germline ends. Germline V lookup: CDR1 SGHTA, CDR2 FQGNSA. The CDR3 is 14 residues long. The CDR3 spells CASSVGTIYNEQFF. Here the CDR3 DNA reads TGTGCCAGCAGCGTTGGGACAATTTACAATGAGCAGTTCTTC. The variable domain in full, with the rest retrieved from reference TRBV7-2 and TRBJ2-1, is GAGVSQSPSNKVTEKGKDVELRCDPISGHTALYWYRQSLGQGLEFLIYFQGNSAPDKSGLPSDRFSAERTGGSVSTLTIQRTQQEDSAVYLCASSVGTIYNEQFFGPGTRLTVL.

The V gene is TRBV4-1, the J gene TRBJ2-7, with D tentatively TRBD2 (5 bases). Germline V gene sequence: CDR1 MGHRA, CDR2 YSYEKL. The CDR3 is 14 residues long. The germline V and J ends were trimmed by 4 bases and 2 bases, with 12 bases remaining between them. The CDR3 DNA reads TGCGCCAGCAGCCCGAGCGGTATGACCTACGAGCAGTACTTC. It yields the protein CASSPSGMTYEQYF.

This chain joins TRBV5-1 and TRBJ2-7; TRBD2 is a possible D gene (6 bases). The CDR3 has 18 residues. Germline V gene data show CDR1 as SGHRS and CDR2 as YFSETQ. Trimming stripped 4 bases from V and 2 bases from J, with 25 bases between. The CDR3, as DNA: TGCGCCAGCAGCAACAAAGGCGGGGAGCCTTGGTGGGCCTACGAGCAGTACTTC. This sequence encodes CASSNKGGEPWWAYEQYF.

The chain joins TRBV7-9 to TRBJ2-2; maybe TRBD1 (6 bases). The germline V and J ends were trimmed by 3 bases and 11 bases, with 13 bases remaining between them. Germline CDR1 is SEHNR and CDR2 is FQNEAQ (reference sequence). The CDR3 runs 13 residues. The CDR3 bases are TGTGCCAGCAGCTTTAATTCCGGGACAGAGCTGTTTTTT. As protein: CASSFNSGTELFF. The full variable domain, in which reference TRBV7-9 and TRBJ2-2 provide the parts outside the CDR3, is DTGVSQNPRHKITKRGQNVTFRCDPISEHNRLYWYRQTLGQGPEFLTYFQNEAQLEKSRLLSDRFSAERPKGSFSTLEIQRTEQGDSAMYLCASSFNSGTELFFGEGSRLTVL.

This clone was picked up one time. CDR3 protein: CASALDSYNSPLHF. In DNA form, the CDR3 reads TGTGCTAGTGCCCTCGACAGTTATAATTCACCCCTCCACTTT. The chain has TRBV12-5 and TRBJ1-6; the D gene is possibly TRBD1 (5 bases). CDR1 is LGHNT and CDR2 is FRNRAP in the germline V gene. Trimming took 7 bases from V and 4 from J, leaving 11 bases between them. This CDR3 is built from 14 residues.

This chain joins TRBV6-5 and TRBJ1-2, with 7 bases fitting TRBD1. J lost 5 bases, V lost 0 bases, and 9 bases had no gene match. The CDR3 runs to 16 residues. Germline CDR1 MNHEY, CDR2 SVGAGI. CDR3 residues: CASSYSMSGGVYGYTF. The CDR3 region has the DNA TGTGCCAGCAGTTACTCGATGTCAGGGGGAGTGTATGGCTACACCTTC.

In its sample, this clone was seen a few times. The chain uses TRBV6-6 and TRBJ2-7; 7 bases fit TRBD1. Germline loops: CDR1 MNHNY, CDR2 SVGAGI (reference sequence). The CDR3 has 14 amino acids. The V and J ends lost 7 bases and 0 bases, in that order; junction bases with no gene match: 6. The CDR3: CASISGTASYEQYF. In DNA, the CDR3 is TGTGCCAGCATCTCCGGGACAGCCTCCTACGAGCAGTACTTC.

The CDR3 here is CASSLEARETDTQYF. The DNA for the CDR3 is TGTGCCAGCAGCTTAGAAGCCCGGGAAACAGATACGCAGTATTTT. The J gene is TRBJ2-3, the V gene TRBV7-2, with D perhaps TRBD2 (5 bases). V was cut by 1 base and J by 3 bases, with 11 bases left in between. This CDR3 contains 15 residues. Germline V gene lookup returns CDR1 SGHTA and CDR2 FQGNSA.

V and J are TRBV27 and TRBJ2-3, with D perhaps matching TRBD2 (5 bases). CDR1 is MNHEY, CDR2 SMNVEV, per germline (reference sequence). The CDR3 length is 13 residues. V was cut by 7 bases and J by 0 bases, with 8 bases left in between. In nucleotides, the CDR3 is TGTGCCAGCACGCGGGCTAGCACAGATACGCAGTATTTT. Protein sequence: CASTRASTDTQYF.

The chain joins TRBV27 to TRBJ2-3, with D hard to call. The CDR3 is 13 residues long. V lost 3 bases, J lost 0 bases, and 4 bases lay in between. CDR1 and CDR2 (germline): MNHEY, SMNVEV (reference sequence). This CDR3 reads CASSFSSTDTQYF. DNA of the CDR3: TGTGCCAGCAGTTTTTCTAGCACAGATACGCAGTATTTT.

V and J are TRBV13 and TRBJ2-7; D perhaps matches TRBD1 (5 bases). The germline CDR1 and CDR2 sequences are PRHDT and FYEKMQ (reference sequence). V was pared by 2 bases and J by 2 bases, with 19 bases between. The CDR3 totals 17 residues. The CDR3 spells CASSLTGIRSTTYEQYF. CDR3 nucleotide sequence: TGTGCCAGCAGCTTAACAGGAATACGTTCAACAACCTACGAGCAGTACTTC.